This entry lists 23 T cell receptor beta chains sequenced from one sample in a study of CD8 T cells in ankylosing spondylitis. TCRdb recomputed calls from the 5' RACE reads with MiXCR, one row per CDR3 protein. This sample has 250,000 to 400,000 distinct CDR3 sequences, with roughly 10% found just once. The specimen sequenced was blood, either unsorted or a sorted T cell fraction (not recorded which). The source of these receptors is a female donor with ankylosing spondylitis or in good health (not recorded which).

Many counts were recorded for this clonotype. The chain recombines TRBV21-1 with TRBJ1-2; no check of the table's D call, TRBD1, against the DNA was made. TRBV21-1 is tagged as a pseudogene. The CDR3 is 15 residues long. CDR3 DNA: TGTGCCAGCAGCAAAGGAGAGGGACCTAACTATGGCTACACCTTC. Translated, it gives CASSKGEGPNYGYTF.

This clonotype was observed at least ten times. The chain recombines TRBV5-6 with TRBJ2-7; no definite D call. With 1 base removed from V and 6 bases from J, the gap between germline ends came to 11 bases. This CDR3 spans 13 amino acids. The germline gives CDR1 SGHDT, CDR2 YYEEEE. CDR3: CASSLRLLGEQYF. CDR3 nucleotides: TGTGCCAGCAGCTTGCGCCTTTTAGGCGAGCAGTACTTC.

This clonotype was seen more than once but under ten times. This rearrangement joins TRBV11-2 to TRBJ2-3; D is perhaps TRBD2 (7 bases). V lost 5 bases and J 3 bases, leaving 15 bases between the germline ends. The germline V gene has CDR1 SGHAT and CDR2 FQNNGV. There are 15 residues in the CDR3. The CDR3 DNA reads TGTGCCAGCAGCCCTTGGGGGGGGCTGACAGATACGCAGTATTTT. Protein: CASSPWGGLTDTQYF.

This clonotype occurred many times. V usage is TRBV20-1 and J usage is TRBJ1-1; tentative D call: TRBD1 (5 bases). This CDR3 is 13 amino acids long. Trimming took off 5 bases at V and 6 bases at J, with 16 bases between the two ends. CDR1 and CDR2 (germline): DFQATT, SNEGSKA (reference sequence). The CDR3: CSAPPFGGSEAFF. Written as DNA, the CDR3 is TGCAGTGCTCCTCCCTTTGGGGGATCTGAAGCTTTCTTT.

This clonotype has a count of ten or more. The chain joins TRBV10-3 to TRBJ2-3; 11 bases align to TRBD1. Germline CDR1 and CDR2: ENHRY and SYGVKD. V was pared by 0 bases and J by 1 base, with 3 bases of the junction left unmatched. This CDR3 region has 17 residues. CDR3 sequence: CAISESRTGGRTDTQYF. The CDR3 region has the DNA TGTGCCATCAGTGAGTCGCGGACAGGGGGCCGCACAGATACGCAGTATTTT.

This clonotype turned up a few times. This chain links TRBV5-5 with TRBJ2-3; TRBD1 is a possible D gene (6 bases). The V end lost 1 base, the J end lost 3 bases, and 12 bases lay between the germline ends. CDR1 and CDR2 from the germline V gene are SGHKS and YYEKEE (reference sequence). This CDR3 comprises 15 residues. This CDR3 reads CASSLLWGQTDTQYF. CDR3 sequence (DNA): TGTGCCAGCAGCTTGTTGTGGGGGCAAACAGATACGCAGTATTTT.

There are many counts of this clonotype. The chain has TRBV5-6 and TRBJ2-2; 8 nucleotides line up with TRBD2. Germline CDR1 and CDR2: SGHDT and YYEEEE. V trimming: 4 bases; J trimming: 5 bases; junction bases outside the gene matches: 10. This CDR3 region has 16 residues. CDR3 amino acids: CASSTIIAGRTGELFF. The DNA of the CDR3 is TGTGCCAGCAGCACCATCATAGCGGGACGGACCGGGGAGCTGTTTTTT.

This clonotype showed up many times. V and J are TRBV20-1 and TRBJ1-6; D remains unclear. The CDR3 loop spans 13 amino acids. V lost 0 bases, J lost 7 bases, and 7 bases lay in between. The germline CDR1 and CDR2 sequences are DFQATT and SNEGSKA (reference sequence). The CDR3 reads CSARDLQNSPLHF. In nucleotides, the CDR3 is TGCAGTGCTAGAGATCTTCAGAATTCACCCCTCCACTTT.

This clonotype was recorded many times. The CDR3 region has the DNA TGTGCCAGCAGCTCCTATAGCAATCAGCCCCAGCATTTT. This sequence encodes CASSSYSNQPQHF. V and J are TRBV5-5 and TRBJ1-5; D remains unclear. CDR3 length: 13 residues. Trimming took off 3 bases at V and 0 bases at J, with 4 bases between the two ends. Looked up from germline, CDR1 is SGHKS and CDR2 is YYEKEE (reference sequence).

This clonotype showed up many times. CDR3 coding DNA: TGTGCCAGCAGCGTGAGAGGCACCTCTGGAAACACCATATATTTT. This codes for CASSVRGTSGNTIYF. The rearrangement uses TRBV9 and TRBJ1-3; D is undetermined. The CDR3 is made up of 15 amino acids. With 2 bases removed from V and 0 bases from J, the gap between germline ends came to 9 bases. Per germline, CDR1 SGDLS and CDR2 YYNGEE.

The table lists this clonotype with a few counts. This chain connects TRBV4-2 to TRBJ2-5; 8 bases map to TRBD2. V trimming: 1 base; J trimming: 5 bases; junction bases outside the gene matches: 9. This CDR3 region has 16 residues. The germline V gene encodes CDR1 LGHNA and CDR2 YNFKEQ. CDR3 sequence reads: CASSQGTAGEAETQYF. The CDR3, as DNA: TGTGCCAGCAGCCAAGGGACAGCGGGGGAGGCTGAGACCCAGTACTTC.

The chain joins TRBV20-1 to TRBJ2-1; 10 bases agree with TRBD1. Per germline, CDR1 DFQATT and CDR2 SNEGSKA (reference sequence). With 6 bases clipped from V and 5 bases from J, the junction kept 10 bases outside the gene matches. The CDR3 is made up of 15 amino acids. As DNA, the CDR3 is TGCAGTGCCCAGGCCGGGACAGGGGTGAACAATGAGCAGTTCTTC. This codes for CSAQAGTGVNNEQFF.

The gene calls are TRBV6-1 and TRBJ2-2; D gene ambiguous. The length of the CDR3 is 14 residues. Germline V gene data show CDR1 as MNHNS and CDR2 as SASEGT. V was pared by 7 bases and J by 0 bases, with 9 bases between. The CDR3 protein is CASKQATNTGELFF. In DNA, the CDR3 is TGTGCCAGCAAGCAAGCGACGAACACCGGGGAGCTGTTTTTT.

The V call is TRBV5-1, the J call TRBJ1-4, with a weak D call TRBD1 (5 bases). Germline lookup yields CDR1 SGHRS and CDR2 YFSETQ. CDR3 length: 16 amino acids. V was trimmed by 0 bases and J by 5 bases, leaving 14 bases between them. CDR3 amino acids: CASSLGSGTPNEKLFF. The CDR3 DNA is TGCGCCAGCAGCTTGGGCTCCGGGACGCCGAATGAAAAACTGTTTTTT. The complete variable domain, with remaining parts taken from reference TRBV5-1 and TRBJ1-4, reads KAGVTQTPRYLIKTRGQQVTLSCSPISGHRSVSWYQQTPGQGLQFLFEYFSETQRNKGNFPGRFSGRQFSNSRSEMNVSTLELGDSALYLCASSLGSGTPNEKLFFGSGTQLSVL.

In its sample, this clonotype was seen many times. The chain employs TRBV5-1 and TRBJ1-1; perhaps TRBD1 as D (6 bases). Trimming left V 2 bases short and J 2 bases short, with 10 bases between. The CDR3 is 14 residues long. CDR1 SGHRS and CDR2 YFSETQ come from the germline V gene. Written as DNA, the CDR3 is TGCGCCAGCAGCTTCACCGGGACAAACACTGAAGCTTTCTTT. This codes for CASSFTGTNTEAFF.

The chain recombines TRBV20-1 with TRBJ2-3; 12 bases match TRBD2. The germline V gene encodes CDR1 DFQATT and CDR2 SNEGSKA (reference sequence). This CDR3 is 16 amino acids long. V lost 3 bases, J lost 3 bases, and 7 bases stayed unmatched. The CDR3 spells CSASRGLAGGTDTQYF. In nucleotides, the CDR3 is TGCAGTGCTAGCAGAGGGCTAGCGGGAGGGACAGATACGCAGTATTTT.

This clonotype has ten or more counts. V gene TRBV20-1 combines with J gene TRBJ2-2, with unresolved D. V was clipped by 1 base and J by 2 bases, with 14 bases between them. This CDR3 has 16 amino acids. Germline CDR1 and CDR2: DFQATT and SNEGSKA (reference sequence). CDR3 sequence: CSARVGGVPNTGELFF. The CDR3 coding sequence is TGCAGTGCTAGAGTGGGCGGAGTACCAAACACCGGGGAGCTGTTTTTT.

In this sample, this clonotype turned up many times. The V gene is TRBV6-5, the J gene TRBJ2-7; D is undetermined. The CDR3 covers 14 residues. Germline CDR1 and CDR2: MNHEY and SVGAGI. V was shortened by 0 bases and J by 4 bases, with 10 bases between the two germline ends. The DNA of the CDR3 is TGTGCCAGCAGTTACTCGAGTGGCCCTTACGAGCAGTACTTC. It translates to CASSYSSGPYEQYF.

The table lists this clonotype with a few counts. The rearrangement links TRBV24-1 to TRBJ2-3, with 12 bases identical to TRBD2. The CDR3 extends over 17 amino acids. Unmatched junction bases numbered 4, after V lost 4 bases and J lost 0 bases. Germline V CDR1 and CDR2: KGHDR, SFDVKD. The CDR3 coding sequence is TGTGCCACCAGTGACCAACTAGCGGGGGGAAGCACAGATACGCAGTATTTT. It is translated as CATSDQLAGGSTDTQYF.

This clonotype was recorded at least ten times. The chain links TRBV20-1 to TRBJ1-2, with 7 bases matching TRBD1. Germline-derived CDR1 and CDR2 are DFQATT and SNEGSKA (reference sequence). V trimming: 2 bases; J trimming: 4 bases; junction bases outside the gene matches: 10. The CDR3 has 15 residues. The CDR3 region has the DNA TGCAGTGCTAGAACATCAGGGGGTATCTTCTATGGCTACACCTTC. Its translation: CSARTSGGIFYGYTF.

This clonotype was picked up many times. This chain connects TRBV6-1 to TRBJ1-2; no clear D gene. CDR1 is MNHNS, CDR2 SASEGT, per germline. V dropped 0 bases and J dropped 0 bases, with 5 bases sitting between them. The CDR3 runs 14 residues. CDR3 in DNA: TGTGCCAGCAGTGAAGCGCAGGCTAACTATGGCTACACCTTC. Protein: CASSEAQANYGYTF.

This clonotype was detected many times. The gene calls are TRBV7-9 and TRBJ1-5, with D unresolved. The germline V gene has CDR1 SEHNR and CDR2 FQNEAQ (reference sequence). The CDR3 is made up of 12 amino acids. V was pared by 4 bases and J by 5 bases, with 6 bases between. CDR3 residues: CASSSVDQPQHF. The CDR3 DNA follows: TGTGCCAGCAGCTCGGTCGATCAGCCCCAGCATTTT.

This clonotype was seen more than once but under ten times. The chain couples TRBV5-5 to TRBJ2-1; 8 nucleotides agree with TRBD1. CDR1 SGHKS and CDR2 YYEKEE come from the germline V gene (reference sequence). The CDR3 consists of 17 residues. Trimming at V came to 4 bases and at J to 7 bases, leaving 16 bases not matched to a gene. The CDR3, as DNA: TGTGCCAGCAGCACTCAGGGGGCCGGGGTTTTTGGGAATGAGCAGTTCTTC. Translation gives CASSTQGAGVFGNEQFF.